What follows are 25 T cell receptor beta chains derived from one specimen sequenced in a study of monozygotic twins with cystic fibrosis. Clones were read by immunoSEQ multiplex PCR, and TCRdb kept only the in-frame ones, dropping some. The profile covers around 29,000 clones, with just under 85% appearing a single time and 0.88% taken by the ten largest. The sequenced sample consisted of blood. The origin of the receptors is a girl aged 2-15 years with cystic fibrosis.

About this clone: One end of the junction is discordant with germline, which a read error may explain. CDR3 sequence (DNA): TGTGCCAGCGTCGGGACAGAGAGAGGGGGGAAGTCTTACTTT. Protein sequence: CASVGTERGGKSYF. This chain joins TRBV6-5 and TRBJ1-6; TRBD1 matches at 7 bases. Per the germline V gene, CDR1 is MNHEY and CDR2 is SVGAGI. The CDR3 runs 14 residues.

The chain uses TRBV5-1 and TRBJ2-3; TRBD2 agrees at 8 bases. The junction had 7 bases not matched to a gene; V was cut back by 4 bases and J by 0 bases. Germline assignment: CDR1 SGHRS and CDR2 YFSETQ. The CDR3 spans 16 residues. The CDR3 DNA sequence: TGCGCCAGCAGCCAAGGACTAGCACTGAGCACAGATACGCAGTATTTT. This translates into CASSQGLALSTDTQYF.

This clone has just one count. V gene TRBV5-6 combines with J gene TRBJ2-7; TRBD2 matches 7 bases. Germline CDR1 reads SGHDT; CDR2 reads YYEEEE. This CDR3 has 17 residues. Trimming took 4 bases from V and 4 from J; bases not matched to a gene: 17. CDR3 in DNA: TGTGCCAGCAGCGCCGAGGTCTTGGGGAGGGTGAATTACGAGCAGTACTTC. Protein product: CASSAEVLGRVNYEQYF.

The gene calls are TRBV6-5 and TRBJ1-2, with D perhaps TRBD1 (6 bases). CDR1 is MNHEY and CDR2 is SVGAGI in the germline V gene. Trimming shortened V by 6 bases and J by 2 bases, and 10 bases separated the two germline ends. There are 13 residues in the CDR3. CDR3 in DNA: TGTGCCAGCAGAGACCAGGGGAACTATGGCTACACCTTC. As protein: CASRDQGNYGYTF.

The chain links TRBV5-4 to TRBJ2-3, with TRBD1 matching 8 bases. The CDR3 runs to 15 residues. Germline CDR1 SGHNT, CDR2 YYREEE (reference sequence). V dropped 4 bases and J dropped 7; count of bases not matched to a gene: 11. The CDR3 sequence is CASSALDRAVNTQYF. CDR3 bases: TGTGCCAGCAGCGCTCTGGACAGGGCTGTGAATACGCAGTATTTT.

This chain links TRBV7-9 with TRBJ2-1; TRBD2 matches at 8 bases. The trim removed 7 bases at V and 0 bases at J, leaving 8 bases unmatched. CDR3 length: 16 residues. CDR1 is SEHNR and CDR2 is FQNEAQ in the germline V gene (reference sequence). The CDR3: CASTPTGRGSYNEQFF. In nucleotides, the CDR3 is TGTGCCAGCACCCCTACCGGGAGGGGCTCCTACAATGAGCAGTTCTTC. Full variable domain (missing parts from reference TRBV7-9 and TRBJ2-1): DTGVSQNPRHKITKRGQNVTFRCDPISEHNRLYWYRQTLGQGPEFLTYFQNEAQLEKSRLLSDRFSAERPKGSFSTLEIQRTEQGDSAMYLCASTPTGRGSYNEQFFGPGTRLTVL.

In this sample, this clone turned up once. The rearrangement links TRBV4-1 to TRBJ2-7, with TRBD2 matching 14 bases. The CDR3 totals 16 residues. CDR1 is MGHRA and CDR2 is YSYEKL in the germline V gene. With 4 bases clipped from V and 0 bases from J, the junction kept 2 bases outside the gene matches. CDR3 in amino acids: CASSPGTSGSSYEQYF. The DNA of the CDR3 is TGCGCCAGCAGCCCGGGGACTAGCGGGAGCTCCTACGAGCAGTACTTC.

This sequence joins TRBV5-8 and TRBJ1-4, with 8 bases matching TRBD1. V dropped 1 base and J dropped 5; count of bases not matched to a gene: 10. CDR3 length: 17 residues. Germline CDR1 and CDR2: SGHTS and YDEGEE. The CDR3 reads CASSLWGQADFNEKLFF. CDR3 in DNA: TGTGCCAGCAGCTTGTGGGGACAGGCGGATTTCAATGAAAAACTGTTTTTT.

CDR3 sequence (DNA): TGTGCCAGCAGCTCGAAGGAAGCTGGCACAGATACGCAGTATTTT. As protein: CASSSKEAGTDTQYF. V and J are TRBV13 and TRBJ2-3; D remains unclear. This CDR3 is built from 15 residues. V lost 4 bases and J 1 base, leaving 12 bases between the germline ends. CDR1 and CDR2 (germline): PRHDT, FYEKMQ (reference sequence).

This clone was seen more than once but under ten times. The V gene is TRBV6-1, the J gene TRBJ1-6, with 8 positions matching TRBD1. The germline CDR1 and CDR2 sequences are MNHNS and SASEGT. Germline trimming cut 10 bases from V and 9 bases from J; bases unmatched to any gene: 8. This CDR3 is built from 13 residues. CDR3 nucleotides: TGTGCCACCAACGGACAGGGCGGTTCACCCCTCCACTTT. Amino acid sequence: CATNGQGGSPLHF.

This chain uses TRBV7-9 with TRBJ2-2, with D possibly matching TRBD1 (5 bases). The CDR3 has 17 amino acids. CDR1 and CDR2 from the germline V gene are SEHNR and FQNEAQ (reference sequence). V lost 2 bases to trimming and J lost 0 bases, with 13 bases between them. The CDR3 bases are TGTGCCAGCAGCTTATCAGGGCAGACCGCGAACACCGGGGAGCTGTTTTTT. It encodes CASSLSGQTANTGELFF.

The rearrangement links TRBV25-1 to TRBJ1-5, with 9 bases that match TRBD1. Germline V gene sequence: CDR1 MGHDK, CDR2 SYGVNS. V was clipped by 5 bases and J by 5 bases; unmatched bases: 4. The CDR3 contains 14 residues. CDR3 DNA: TGTGCCAGCAGTAGGACAGGGGCGGATCAGCCCCAGCATTTT. Protein: CASSRTGADQPQHF.

This chain links TRBV19 with TRBJ1-5, with 10 bases identical to TRBD1. CDR1 and CDR2 (germline): LNHDA, SQIVND (reference sequence). The CDR3 sequence is 15 residues long. The J segment lost 4 bases and the V segment lost 5 bases, leaving 5 bases of the junction unmatched. CDR3 sequence: CASSGDRGGNQPQHF. The CDR3 coding sequence is TGTGCCAGTAGTGGGGACAGGGGAGGAAATCAGCCCCAGCATTTT.

The rearrangement links TRBV7-9 to TRBJ1-5, with unresolved D. This CDR3 has 13 amino acids. The V gene lost 4 bases and the J gene lost 2 bases, with 6 bases spanning the gap. Germline assignment: CDR1 SEHNR and CDR2 FQNEAQ (reference sequence). The CDR3, as DNA: TGTGCCAGCAGCTCCATGGGCAATCAGCCCCAGCATTTT. Its translation is CASSSMGNQPQHF.

The chain has TRBV14 and TRBJ1-2, with TRBD1 matching 8 bases. Germline CDR1 and CDR2: SGHDN and FVKESK. CDR3 size: 13 residues. V lost 4 bases to trimming and J lost 7 bases; unmatched junction nucleotides: 5. The CDR3 DNA is TGTGCCAGCAGCCTCGGGACAGGCGGTGGCTACACCTTC. This gives the protein CASSLGTGGGYTF.

The sample holds a few counts of this clone. The gene calls are TRBV15 and TRBJ1-5, with D uncertain. CDR1 is LNHNV, CDR2 YYDKDF, per germline (reference sequence). V was clipped by 2 bases and J by 12 bases, with 20 bases between them. This CDR3 region has 15 residues. The CDR3 is CATSRRQEPLSSQHF. In DNA, the CDR3 is TGTGCCACCAGCAGACGCCAGGAGCCGCTTTCGAGCCAGCATTTT.

The CDR3 bases are TGTGCCAGCAGCTCTCCGACAGTATCGGACGAGCAGTACTTC. Its protein is CASSSPTVSDEQYF. The V and J genes are TRBV5-8 and TRBJ2-7; D might be TRBD1 (5 bases). Germline V CDR1 and CDR2: SGHTS, YDEGEE. The V and J ends lost 3 bases and 5 bases respectively, with 15 bases between them. CDR3 length: 14 residues.

The V and J genes are TRBV6-1 and TRBJ1-4; D gene ambiguous. The germline V gene encodes CDR1 MNHNS and CDR2 SASEGT. The ends were cut back, 7 bases at V and 4 bases at J, with 10 bases in the middle. The CDR3 sequence is 13 residues long. DNA of the CDR3: TGTGCCAGCAAGGAGGTGATTAATGAAAAACTGTTTTTT. This translates into CASKEVINEKLFF.

The V and J genes are TRBV2 and TRBJ2-1; D is perhaps TRBD2 (6 bases). The CDR3 covers 15 residues. Germline CDR1 reads SNHLY; CDR2 reads FYNNEI. V lost 7 bases, J lost 0 bases, and 13 bases lay in between. DNA of the CDR3: TGTGCCAGCATAACTCGGGAGCTCTCCTACAATGAGCAGTTCTTC. It translates to CASITRELSYNEQFF.

J is TRBJ2-1 and V is TRBV6-6; no clear D. This CDR3 is built from 11 residues. Trimming took 5 bases from V and 4 from J, leaving 3 bases between them. Germline loops: CDR1 MNHNY, CDR2 SVGAGI (reference sequence). The CDR3 loop reads CASSQYNEQFF. The CDR3 DNA sequence: TGTGCCAGCAGTCAGTACAATGAGCAGTTCTTC.

The CDR3 nucleotides are TGTGCCAGCAGTGGAGAGCAGGCACTAGCGGAAAAATACTACGAGCAGTACTTC. This gives the protein CASSGEQALAEKYYEQYF. The chain carries TRBV2 and TRBJ2-7; 8 nucleotides agree with TRBD2. Trimming at V came to 4 bases and at J to 3 bases, leaving 17 bases not matched to a gene. CDR1 is SNHLY, CDR2 FYNNEI, per germline. CDR3 length: 18 amino acids.

The genes are TRBV9 and TRBJ1-1, with TRBD1 as a possible D gene (5 bases). Trimming took 0 bases from V and 4 from J, leaving 10 bases between them. The germline CDR1 and CDR2 sequences are SGDLS and YYNGEE. The CDR3 contains 14 residues. In nucleotides, the CDR3 is TGTGCCAGCAGCGTAGTAGGGCAGGGCACTGAAGCTTTCTTT. This translates into CASSVVGQGTEAFF.

The chain employs TRBV18 and TRBJ1-2; a possible D gene is TRBD1 (5 bases). This CDR3 has 15 residues. V lost 3 bases, J lost 8 bases, and 19 bases lay in between. CDR1 and CDR2 (germline): KGHSH, LQKENI. The CDR3 sequence: CASSPSQSPGIGYTF. The CDR3 bases are TGTGCCAGCTCACCTAGTCAAAGTCCAGGGATCGGCTACACCTTC.

This clone was detected only once. The chain employs TRBV6-4 and TRBJ2-2; D remains unclear. V lost 0 bases to trimming and J lost 6 bases, with 5 bases between them. Germline V CDR1 and CDR2: MRHNA, SNTAGT. This CDR3 is built from 13 residues. CDR3 in DNA: TGTGCCAGCAGTGACTCCTACTCCGGGGAGCTGTTTTTT. Protein: CASSDSYSGELFF.

The CDR3 region has the DNA TGTGCCAGCAGTGCCGCTAGCGGGACAGATACGCAGTATTTT. Translation: CASSAASGTDTQYF. The rearrangement links TRBV2 to TRBJ2-3; TRBD2 matches 8 bases. The CDR3 covers 14 residues. The J segment lost 3 bases and the V segment lost 4 bases, leaving 3 bases of the junction unmatched. Germline CDR1 is SNHLY and CDR2 is FYNNEI.